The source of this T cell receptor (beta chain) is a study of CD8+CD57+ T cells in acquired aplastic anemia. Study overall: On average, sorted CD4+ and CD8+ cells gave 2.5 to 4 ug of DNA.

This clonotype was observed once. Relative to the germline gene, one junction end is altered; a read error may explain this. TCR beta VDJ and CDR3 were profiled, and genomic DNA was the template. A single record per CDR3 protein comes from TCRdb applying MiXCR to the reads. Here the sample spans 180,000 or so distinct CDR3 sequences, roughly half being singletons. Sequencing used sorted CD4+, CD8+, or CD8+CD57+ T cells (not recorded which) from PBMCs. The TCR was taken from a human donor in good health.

The CDR3 DNA reads as TGTGCCACCAGTGTGGCGACCGCCGGCTTT. As protein: CATSVATAGF. This sequence joins TRBV24-1 and TRBJ1-1; D remains ambiguous. Germline loops: CDR1 KGHDR, CDR2 SFDVKD. This CDR3 has 10 residues.